This is a list of T cell receptor beta chains from one sample in a study of cytomegalovirus exposure and HLA in healthy donors. Assay: immunoSEQ multiplex PCR; the TCRdb copy retains only in-frame clones and omits some. This sample carries hundreds of thousands of clones, 75% to 85% of them seen once, and the ten largest clones take around 2.8%. Input material: PBMCs. The origin of the receptors is a woman aged 60-75 years in good health and CMV-seropositive. Both conserved end residues are part of each CDR3. Fields, in order: D gene, clone size, V gene, J gene, CDR3 protein, CDR3 DNA. A D gene is named only where the DNA matches it firmly. Size is stated for part of the rows, as once, few or many counts, or as a class when the clone is expanded.

TRBD1	.	TRBV6-1	TRBJ1-2	CASSEAHPGQGARGYTF	TGTGCCAGCAGTGAAGCGCACCCGGGACAGGGGGCGCGTGGCTACACCTTC
.	.	TRBV2	TRBJ2-1	CASARGSYNEQFF	TGTGCCAGCGCCCGAGGCTCCTACAATGAGCAGTTCTTC
.	.	TRBV29-1	TRBJ1-2	CSADYINYGYTF	TGCAGCGCAGACTATATTAACTATGGCTACACCTTC
TRBD2	once	TRBV29-1	TRBJ2-7	CSGDKTSGRNEQYF	TGCAGCGGTGACAAGACTAGCGGGAGGAACGAGCAGTACTTC
.	.	TRBV7-8	TRBJ2-5	CASSLVNRQAKETQYF	TGTGCCAGCAGCTTAGTGAACAGACAGGCCAAAGAGACCCAGTACTTC
TRBD2	once	TRBV5-1	TRBJ2-3	CASSLAAGGQDTQYF	TGCGCCAGCAGCTTGGCAGCGGGGGGGCAGGATACGCAGTATTTT
TRBD1	.	TRBV5-1	TRBJ2-5	CASIYGTARGETQYF	TGCGCCAGTATATACGGGACAGCAAGAGGAGAGACCCAGTACTTC
TRBD2	.	TRBV5-4	TRBJ2-5	CASSGSGGFETQYF	TGTGCCAGCTCCGGCAGCGGGGGGTTTGAGACCCAGTACTTC
.	once	TRBV4-2	TRBJ1-2	CASSQARVGNYGYTF	TGTGCCAGCAGCCAAGCCCGGGTCGGGAACTATGGCTACACCTTC
TRBD1	.	TRBV19	TRBJ1-2	CASSIRGQDNGYTF	TGTGCCAGTAGTATCCGGGGACAGGATAATGGCTACACCTTC
.	.	TRBV18	TRBJ2-7	CASSASQGATYEQYF	TGTGCCAGCTCAGCCTCACAGGGCGCAACCTACGAGCAGTACTTC
.	.	TRBV28	TRBJ1-5	CASSFKARRGNQPQHF	TGTGCCAGCAGTTTCAAGGCTCGGAGGGGCAATCAGCCCCAGCATTTT
.	.	TRBV6-6	TRBJ2-7	CASGGQPLGEQYF	TGTGCCAGCGGCGGACAGCCTTTAGGGGAGCAGTACTTC
.	.	TRBV15	TRBJ2-2	CATSSGFVAGELFF	TGTGCCACCAGCTCCGGGTTCGTGGCCGGGGAGCTGTTTTTT
TRBD1	.	TRBV7-9	TRBJ2-7	CASSWGTGAEQYF	TGTGCCAGCAGCTGGGGGACAGGCGCCGAGCAGTACTTC
.	.	TRBV28	TRBJ1-5	CASRGRGGAVNQPQHF	TGTGCCAGCAGGGGTCGAGGGGGGGCTGTGAATCAGCCCCAGCATTTT
.	.	TRBV5-1	TRBJ2-2	CASRTTTGPNTGELFF	TGCGCCAGCAGAACTACTACAGGCCCGAACACCGGGGAGCTGTTTTTT
TRBD1	.	TRBV5-1	TRBJ1-1	CASSHGTGGTEAFF	TGCGCCAGCAGCCATGGGACAGGGGGGACTGAAGCTTTCTTT
TRBD2	.	TRBV7-2	TRBJ2-7	CASSFLPTSTYEQYF	TGTGCCAGCAGCTTTCTCCCGACTAGCACCTACGAGCAGTACTTC
.	.	TRBV19	TRBJ1-4	CASSGQLNEKLFF	TGTGCCAGTAGTGGACAGCTTAATGAAAAACTGTTTTTT
.	.	TRBV5-1	TRBJ1-5	CASSLVGGHQPQHF	TGCGCCAGCAGCTTGGTCGGGGGGCATCAGCCCCAGCATTTT
.	.	TRBV7-2	TRBJ1-3	CASSSGQFSGNTIYF	TGTGCCAGCAGCTCAGGACAGTTCTCTGGAAACACCATATATTTT
.	.	TRBV7-2	TRBJ2-7	CASSPQGIPGEQYF	TGTGCCAGCAGCCCCCAGGGGATTCCCGGCGAGCAGTACTTC
.	few	TRBV30	TRBJ1-1	CAWSVKGVGKAFF	TGTGCCTGGAGTGTAAAAGGGGTAGGGAAAGCTTTCTTT
.	.	TRBV7-3	TRBJ2-1	CASSRTQNNEQFF	TGTGCCAGCAGCCGTACCCAGAACAATGAGCAGTTCTTC
TRBD1	few	TRBV7-2	TRBJ1-2	CASSPNMGQVDGGYTF	TGTGCCAGCAGCCCAAATATGGGACAGGTGGATGGCGGCTACACCTTC
.	few	TRBV6-6	TRBJ2-1	CASLSSYSYNEQFF	TGTGCCAGTCTGAGTTCCTACTCCTACAATGAGCAGTTCTTC
TRBD2	.	TRBV2	TRBJ2-2	CASSERLRGGSGELFF	TGTGCCAGCAGTGAACGGTTGCGGGGGGGCTCCGGGGAGCTGTTTTTT
.	.	TRBV12-5	TRBJ2-5	CASGLPLAGQETQYF	TGTGCTAGTGGTTTGCCCCTGGCTGGCCAAGAGACCCAGTACTTC
.	.	TRBV6-6	TRBJ1-2	CASSYSTRNYGYTF	TGTGCCAGCAGTTACTCAACCAGGAACTATGGCTACACCTTC
.	.	TRBV19	TRBJ1-2	CASSLQGTQGYTF	TGTGCCAGTAGCCTACAGGGAACGCAGGGCTACACCTTC
.	.	TRBV7-2	TRBJ1-5	CASSLGSRVNQPQHF	TGTGCCAGCAGCTTAGGTAGCAGGGTCAATCAGCCCCAGCATTTT
.	.	TRBV5-1	TRBJ2-3	CASSPDGGAGDTQYF	TGCGCCAGCAGCCCGGATGGGGGGGCCGGAGATACGCAGTATTTT
.	.	TRBV29-1	TRBJ1-2	CSVVSEDTYYGYTF	TGCAGCGTTGTATCCGAGGACACCTACTATGGCTACACCTTC
TRBD2	.	TRBV6-1	TRBJ2-7	CASLLAGVYEQYF	TGTGCCAGCCTTCTAGCGGGTGTGTACGAGCAGTACTTC
.	.	TRBV30	TRBJ1-1	CAWSSGWTEAFF	TGTGCCTGGAGCTCCGGGTGGACTGAAGCTTTCTTT
TRBD2	.	TRBV4-1	TRBJ2-1	CASSQDGLASNEQFF	TGCGCCAGCAGCCAAGATGGACTAGCCTCCAATGAGCAGTTCTTC
.	few	TRBV30	TRBJ2-1	CACRRGATNNEQFF	TGTGCCTGTAGGCGTGGGGCGACGAACAATGAGCAGTTCTTC
.	.	TRBV4-3	TRBJ1-2	CASSQGQSNYGYTF	TGCGCCAGCAGCCAAGGGCAGTCTAACTATGGCTACACCTTC
TRBD1	.	TRBV7-2	TRBJ2-7	CASSLGGGKDYEQYF	TGTGCCAGCAGCTTAGGAGGGGGCAAGGACTACGAGCAGTACTTC
.	.	TRBV5-4	TRBJ2-1	CASSPMLASTYNEQFF	TGTGCCAGCAGCCCCATGCTAGCTTCGACCTACAATGAGCAGTTCTTC
TRBD1	.	TRBV5-1	TRBJ1-2	CASSLADRVGYGYTF	TGCGCCAGCAGCTTGGCGGACAGGGTCGGCTATGGCTACACCTTC
.	.	TRBV9	TRBJ2-3	CASSVEKGGAIHTQYF	TGTGCCAGCAGCGTAGAAAAGGGCGGGGCAATACATACGCAGTATTTT
TRBD1	.	TRBV10-2	TRBJ1-2	CASKTPGTGEGYGYTF	TGCGCCAGCAAGACTCCAGGGACAGGGGAAGGCTATGGCTACACCTTC
TRBD1	.	TRBV27	TRBJ2-3	CASSLSPGQGRGTQYF	TGTGCCAGCAGTTTATCTCCCGGACAGGGAAGGGGTACGCAGTATTTT
TRBD2	.	TRBV4-1	TRBJ2-7	CASSSRGAGGSLEQYF	TGCGCCAGCAGCTCCCGGGGGGCGGGGGGGTCCCTCGAGCAGTACTTC
TRBD1	.	TRBV30	TRBJ1-3	CAWSQTGSGNTIYF	TGTGCCTGGAGCCAGACAGGGTCTGGAAACACCATATATTTT
TRBD1	.	TRBV7-9	TRBJ1-1	CASTRTGNTEAFF	TGTGCCAGCACCAGGACAGGGAACACTGAAGCTTTCTTT
TRBD1	few	TRBV19	TRBJ1-2	CASSVGQGMYGYTF	TGTGCCAGTAGTGTGGGACAGGGGATGTATGGCTACACCTTC
TRBD2	.	TRBV7-6	TRBJ2-2	CASSPFAGGPGELFF	TGTGCCAGCAGCCCCTTTGCGGGAGGGCCCGGGGAGCTGTTTTTT
.	.	TRBV6-6	TRBJ1-1	CASSYEVNTEAFF	TGTGCCAGCAGTTATGAGGTAAACACTGAAGCTTTCTTT
.	.	TRBV30	TRBJ1-1	CAWSVVRGGTEAFF	TGTGCCTGGAGTGTAGTTAGGGGGGGCACTGAAGCTTTCTTT
TRBD1	.	TRBV5-4	TRBJ2-7	CASSDTAGQGVYEQYF	TGTGCCAGCAGCGACACCGCAGGACAGGGGGTCTACGAGCAGTACTTC
.	.	TRBV19	TRBJ1-2	CASSIALHGYTF	TGTGCCAGTAGTATAGCCCTCCATGGCTACACCTTC
TRBD2	.	TRBV10-3	TRBJ2-7	CAISDSGGPNEQYF	TGTGCCATCAGTGATAGCGGGGGTCCCAACGAGCAGTACTTC
TRBD2	few	TRBV7-3	TRBJ2-1	CASSNSGGVYNEQFF	TGTGCCAGCAGCAATAGCGGGGGGGTTTACAATGAGCAGTTCTTC
.	.	TRBV6-4	TRBJ1-5	CASSGIGQGGQPQHF	TGTGCCAGCAGTGGAATCGGGCAGGGTGGACAGCCCCAGCATTTT